Below, 13 T cell receptor beta chains from the same sample are listed, as sequenced in a study of T cell responses to AZD1222 COVID-19 vaccine. Profiled with immunoSEQ multiplex PCR; TCRdb holds only in-frame clones, not every one. The table lists about 150,000 clones, 70% to 90% of them singletons. This sample comprised peripheral blood, obtained on day 0 of MenACWY control vaccination. These TCRs come from an adult in good health.

V is TRBV5-1 and J is TRBJ2-3, with a possible D match to TRBD1 (5 bases). CDR3 length equals 14 residues. The V gene lost 2 bases and the J gene lost 6 bases, with 13 bases spanning the gap. CDR1 is SGHRS, CDR2 YFSETQ, per germline. CDR3 sequence reads: CASSFQGFRDTQYF. CDR3 DNA sequence: TGCGCCAGCAGCTTCCAGGGATTTAGGGATACGCAGTATTTT.

This chain joins TRBV21-1 and TRBJ2-1; the tabulated D call, TRBD2, remains unverified against the DNA. TRBV21-1 is designated a pseudogene. This CDR3 region has 12 residues. The CDR3 spells CAVGLVGNEQFF. CDR3 sequence (DNA): TGTGCCGTCGGACTAGTGGGCAATGAGCAGTTCTTC.

The J gene is TRBJ1-2, the V gene TRBV9; D is uncertain. V was cut by 3 bases and J by 2 bases, with 17 bases left in between. The CDR3 is made up of 16 amino acids. From germline, CDR1 is SGDLS and CDR2 YYNGEE. The chain's CDR3 is CASSAGTVDSNYGYTF. Here the CDR3 DNA reads TGTGCCAGCAGCGCCGGAACGGTGGACTCGAACTATGGCTACACCTTC.

The V and J genes are TRBV7-9 and TRBJ2-5; 9 bases are shared with TRBD2. In germline, CDR1 is SEHNR, CDR2 FQNEAQ (reference sequence). Trimming at V came to 1 base and at J to 5 bases, leaving 8 bases not matched to a gene. The CDR3 loop spans 16 amino acids. The CDR3 protein is CASSLGAGGPSETQYF. As DNA, the CDR3 is TGTGCCAGCAGCTTAGGGGCGGGAGGGCCTTCGGAGACCCAGTACTTC.

This sequence joins TRBV4-1 and TRBJ2-3, with TRBD2 identical over 11 bases. The CDR3 has 17 amino acids. The germline CDR1 and CDR2 sequences are MGHRA and YSYEKL. V lost 3 bases and J lost 6; bases outside the gene matches: 11. CDR3 nucleotides: TGCGCCAGCAGCCACGACTATAGCGGGAGGGAACTGGATACGCAGTATTTT. It translates to CASSHDYSGRELDTQYF.

The V call is TRBV28, the J call TRBJ2-3; D gene unclear. This CDR3 comprises 11 residues. Trimming shortened V by 11 bases and J by 6 bases, and 12 bases separated the two germline ends. CDR1 is MDHEN, CDR2 SYDVKM, per germline. This CDR3 reads CALTTADTQYF. The CDR3 DNA sequence: TGTGCCCTCACGACGGCGGATACGCAGTATTTT.

CDR3 loop: CASSSDRYPYNEQFF. CDR3 coding DNA: TGTGCCAGCAGTTCCGACAGGTATCCTTACAATGAGCAGTTCTTC. The chain is built from TRBV6-5 and TRBJ2-1; the D gene is possibly TRBD1 (6 bases). Trimming took 4 bases from V and 4 from J, leaving 14 bases between them. CDR3 length equals 15 residues. Germline loops: CDR1 MNHEY, CDR2 SVGAGI.

This chain links TRBV7-2 with TRBJ1-5; maybe TRBD1 (5 bases). Trimming took off 1 base at V and 6 bases at J, with 7 bases between the two ends. Germline lookup yields CDR1 SGHTA and CDR2 FQGNSA. This CDR3 has 13 amino acids. The CDR3, as DNA: TGTGCCAGCAGCTTAGAGAGGGGTCAGCCCCAGCATTTT. It yields the protein CASSLERGQPQHF. Complete variable domain (other parts from reference TRBV7-2 and TRBJ1-5): GAGVSQSPSNKVTEKGKDVELRCDPISGHTALYWYRQSLGQGLEFLIYFQGNSAPDKSGLPSDRFSAERTGGSVSTLTIQRTQQEDSAVYLCASSLERGQPQHFGDGTRLSIL.

In this sample, this clone turned up once. The rearrangement links TRBV15 to TRBJ2-2, with unresolved D. V gave up 4 bases and J gave up 4 bases, with 1 base separating them. The CDR3 is 11 amino acids. Germline values: CDR1 LNHNV, CDR2 YYDKDF (reference sequence). This CDR3 is CATSITGELFF. In DNA form, the CDR3 reads TGTGCCACCAGCATCACCGGGGAGCTGTTTTTT.

The chain employs TRBV7-2 and TRBJ1-6, with a weak D call TRBD1 (5 bases). The germline gives CDR1 SGHTA, CDR2 FQGNSA. Trimming removed 6 bases from V and 8 bases from J, with 17 bases in between. This CDR3 has 15 residues. The CDR3 is CASRERGRRDSPLHF. CDR3 sequence (DNA): TGTGCCAGCAGGGAACGGGGACGAAGGGATTCACCCCTCCACTTT.

The chain joins TRBV20-1 to TRBJ1-6; D gene unclear. There are 13 residues in the CDR3. V lost 3 bases and J 7 bases, leaving 10 bases between the germline ends. From germline, CDR1 is DFQATT and CDR2 SNEGSKA (reference sequence). CDR3 sequence: CSASSGNNSPLHF. In DNA, the CDR3 is TGCAGTGCTAGTTCTGGAAACAATTCACCCCTCCACTTT.

V gene TRBV14 combines with J gene TRBJ2-2, with D possibly being TRBD1 or TRBD2 (5 bases each). The CDR3 has 14 residues. Germline-derived CDR1 and CDR2 are SGHDN and FVKESK. Trimming left V 3 bases short and J 4 bases short, with 9 bases between. The DNA for the CDR3 is TGTGCCAGCAGCCAGGGGGTTAGCACCGGGGAGCTGTTTTTT. Protein sequence: CASSQGVSTGELFF.

The V and J genes are TRBV12-3 or TRBV12-4 and TRBJ1-2; 9 bases agree with TRBD1. This CDR3 has 13 amino acids. V lost 6 bases to trimming and J lost 5 bases; unmatched junction nucleotides: 4. The CDR3 nucleotides are TGTGCCAGCAGATCGGGACAGGGTTATGGCTACACCTTC. It encodes CASRSGQGYGYTF.